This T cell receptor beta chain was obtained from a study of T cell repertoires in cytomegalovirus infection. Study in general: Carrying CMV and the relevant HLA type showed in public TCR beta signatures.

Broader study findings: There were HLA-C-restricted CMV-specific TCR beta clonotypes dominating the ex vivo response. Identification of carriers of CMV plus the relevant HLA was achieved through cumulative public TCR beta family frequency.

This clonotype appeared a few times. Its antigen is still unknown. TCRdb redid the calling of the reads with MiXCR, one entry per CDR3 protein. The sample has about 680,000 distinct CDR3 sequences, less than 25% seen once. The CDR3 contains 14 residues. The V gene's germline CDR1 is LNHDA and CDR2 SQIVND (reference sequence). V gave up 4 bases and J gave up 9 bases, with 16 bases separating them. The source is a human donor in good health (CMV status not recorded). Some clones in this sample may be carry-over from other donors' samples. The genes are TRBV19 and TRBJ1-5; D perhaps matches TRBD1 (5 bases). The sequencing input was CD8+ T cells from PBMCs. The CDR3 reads CASSNEQEPGPQHF. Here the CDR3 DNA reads TGTGCCAGTAGTAACGAACAGGAGCCGGGGCCCCAGCATTTT.